The 8 T cell receptor beta chains listed next were all sequenced from one sample in a study of Graves' ophthalmopathy and Graves' hyperthyroidism. TCR beta CDR3 amplification used RNA transcripts. HTBI primers were employed in first-round RT-PCR, then a second-round multiplex PCR followed. TCRdb reanalysed the multiplex PCR reads using MiXCR and keeps one entry per CDR3 protein. This table has about 390,000 distinct CDR3 sequences, approximately 17% appearing once. The specimen sequenced was peripheral blood. The receptors were gathered from an adult woman with stable Graves' hyperthyroidism.

This clonotype was detected ten times or more. The chain is built from TRBV2 and TRBJ2-7, with 9 nucleotides matching TRBD1. V trimming: 7 bases; J trimming: 1 base; junction bases outside the gene matches: 2. This CDR3 contains 13 residues. Germline V gene lookup returns CDR1 SNHLY and CDR2 FYNNEI. The CDR3: CASKTGGSYEQYF. The CDR3 DNA sequence: TGTGCCAGCAAGACAGGGGGTTCCTACGAGCAGTACTTC.

This clonotype was seen a few times. V and J are TRBV4-1 and TRBJ1-1; 9 bases fit TRBD1. There are 15 residues in the CDR3. The junction had 3 bases not matched to a gene; V was cut back by 3 bases and J by 1 base. The germline V gene has CDR1 MGHRA and CDR2 YSYEKL. The CDR3 nucleotides are TGCGCCAGCAGCCACGAGACAGGGGGGAACACTGAAGCTTTCTTT. This gives the protein CASSHETGGNTEAFF.

The chain employs TRBV12-3 or TRBV12-4 and TRBJ2-2; D may be TRBD1 (6 bases). This CDR3 is 15 amino acids long. Trimming cost V 6 bases and J 2 bases, with 13 bases left between them. CDR3 DNA: TGTGCCAGCAGCTTCCAGGGGACAAACACCGGGGAGCTGTTTTTT. Encoded protein: CASSFQGTNTGELFF.

This clonotype has just a few counts. The rearrangement joins TRBV6-2 or TRBV6-3 to TRBJ1-6; unclear D gene. Trimming removed 1 base from V and 12 bases from J, with 10 bases in between. Germline V gene sequence: CDR1 MNHEY, CDR2 SVGEGT. This CDR3 is 13 amino acids long. In nucleotides, the CDR3 is TGTGCCAGCAGTTACTTACAGCACCGACCCCTCCACTTT. It yields the protein CASSYLQHRPLHF.

This clonotype was detected ten times or more. The junction departs from germline at one end; a sequencing error may be responsible. This chain links TRBV7-8 with TRBJ2-4; no reliable D call. Per germline, CDR1 SGHVS and CDR2 FQNEAQ. The length of the CDR3 is 14 residues. In nucleotides, the CDR3 is TGTGCCAGCAAAAGACTCGAGGAGAAGAACATTAAGTACTTC. This translates into CASKRLEEKNIKYF.

The chain carries TRBV11-2 and TRBJ2-3, with TRBD2 identical over 7 bases. The CDR3 sequence is 15 residues long. Germline V gene sequence: CDR1 SGHAT, CDR2 FQNNGV. Unmatched junction bases numbered 6, after V lost 3 bases and J lost 3 bases. CDR3 loop: CASSFEGGRTDTQYF. The CDR3 coding sequence is TGTGCCAGCAGCTTCGAGGGAGGGCGGACAGATACGCAGTATTTT.

This clonotype was counted many times. The genes are TRBV20-1 and TRBJ1-4; no reliable D call. Germline V gene sequence: CDR1 DFQATT, CDR2 SNEGSKA (reference sequence). The CDR3 sequence is 13 residues long. Trimming cost V 8 bases and J 0 bases, with 10 bases left between them. The CDR3 loop is CSILPATNEKLFF. CDR3 nucleotide sequence: TGCAGTATCCTCCCTGCAACTAATGAAAAACTGTTTTTT.

In this sample, this clonotype turned up many times. The chain combines TRBV7-3 with TRBJ1-2; TRBD1 matches 9 bases. The CDR3 is 14 residues long. The J segment lost 6 bases and the V segment lost 5 bases, leaving 7 bases of the junction unmatched. Germline CDR1 reads SGHTA; CDR2 reads FQGTGA. The CDR3 here is CASSHGQGPDGYTF. In nucleotides, the CDR3 is TGTGCCAGCAGCCACGGACAGGGGCCCGATGGCTACACCTTC.